This TCR beta chain is from a study of CD8 T cells in ankylosing spondylitis. Findings and caveats of the study: Characteristic of ankylosing spondylitis blood, it appeared, was a TCR beta motif comprising 7 to 9 highly homologous variants. From matched ankylosing spondylitis synovial fluid, disease-linked clones were reportedly recovered at significantly enriched levels.

The CDR3 loop spans 17 amino acids. J gave up 7 bases and V 4 bases, and 13 bases lay outside the gene matches. From germline, CDR1 is SGHVS and CDR2 FQNEAQ. Worth noting for this clonotype: Its antigen is undetermined.

One entry per CDR3 protein results from TCRdb running MiXCR on the 5' RACE reads. Of around 450,000 distinct CDR3 sequences listed, roughly 27% are singletons. The chain links TRBV7-8 to TRBJ2-1; 10 positions match TRBD2. Sample: blood, either unsorted or a sorted T cell fraction (not recorded which). This clonotype originated in a male donor with ankylosing spondylitis. CDR3 amino acids: CASSSWGLAGVRNEQFF. The CDR3 DNA is TGTGCCAGCAGCTCCTGGGGGCTAGCGGGAGTTAGGAATGAGCAGTTCTTC.